Following are 10 T cell receptor beta chains from one sample sequenced in a study of human T cells and chemical hapten exposure. Using its own MiXCR run on the RACE reads, TCRdb lists one record per CDR3 protein. This table has about 37,000 distinct CDR3 sequences, about 5.5% appearing once. Noted time point: healthy volunteer bleed at 6 weeks. Unseparated into fractions, whole blood served as the source from which total RNA was extracted. Source material: whole blood. The receptors were sampled from a human donor in good health. Some clones in this sample may be carry-over from other donors' samples.

About this clonotype itself: Just one base apart from a much larger clone, this may be a read error. The chain carries TRBV12-3 or TRBV12-4 and TRBJ1-1; D uncertain. This CDR3 has 13 amino acids. CDR3 in DNA: TGTGCCAGCGGTTTAGGCAGGAACACTGAAGCTTTCTTT. Residues: CASGLGRNTEAFF.

This clonotype was counted many times. The chain carries TRBV7-9 and TRBJ1-2; D is uncertain. This CDR3 spans 12 amino acids. From germline, CDR1 is SEHNR and CDR2 FQNEAQ (reference sequence). The V gene lost 4 bases and the J gene lost 1 base, with 4 bases spanning the gap. The CDR3 region has the DNA TGTGCCAGCAGCTCTAATAACTATGGCTACACCTTC. Protein product: CASSSNNYGYTF.

This clonotype has just a few counts. The chain carries TRBV5-4 and TRBJ2-1; 9 bases are shared with TRBD2. The CDR3 spans 16 residues. Germline loops: CDR1 SGHNT, CDR2 YYREEE (reference sequence). J gave up 15 bases and V 2 bases, and 18 bases lay outside the gene matches. The CDR3 is CASSFGGVAGDLARFF. The CDR3 nucleotides read TGTGCCAGCAGCTTCGGGGGAGTAGCGGGAGACCTTGCCAGGTTCTTC.

This clonotype was observed many times. V and J are TRBV25-1 and TRBJ2-1, with 8 positions matching TRBD2. CDR1 and CDR2 (germline): MGHDK, SYGVNS. The CDR3 sequence is 17 residues long. With V trimmed by 1 base and J by 6 bases, 11 bases remained unmatched. The CDR3 protein is CASSEFSGAGDPNEQFF. CDR3 coding DNA: TGTGCCAGCAGTGAATTCAGCGGAGCGGGAGATCCCAATGAGCAGTTCTTC.

Ten or more counts support this clonotype. The chain uses TRBV6-2 or TRBV6-3 and TRBJ2-3; D is uncertain. V lost 4 bases to trimming and J lost 4 bases, with 12 bases between them. Per germline, CDR1 MNHEY and CDR2 SVGEGT. The CDR3 is made up of 14 amino acids. The CDR3 nucleotides are TGTGCCAGCAGTTGGGGTCGCTCCGCAGATACGCAGTATTTT. It is translated as CASSWGRSADTQYF.

This clonotype has at least ten counts. V is TRBV20-1 and J is TRBJ1-6; 10 bases align to TRBD1. The V gene's germline CDR1 is DFQATT and CDR2 SNEGSKA (reference sequence). CDR3 length: 15 amino acids. Trimming at V came to 2 bases and at J to 7 bases, leaving 5 bases not matched to a gene. The CDR3 is CSARMGQGRNSPLHF. Here the CDR3 DNA reads TGCAGTGCTAGAATGGGACAGGGGCGAAATTCACCCCTCCACTTT.

This chain links TRBV14 with TRBJ1-1, with D perhaps matching TRBD1 (5 bases). Per germline, CDR1 SGHDN and CDR2 FVKESK. Between the trimmed V and J ends, which lost 1 base and 4 bases, there was a span of 13 bases. This CDR3 is 15 amino acids long. CDR3 sequence reads: CASSQVRGVITEAFF. DNA of the CDR3: TGTGCCAGCAGCCAAGTACGAGGGGTAATCACTGAAGCTTTCTTT.

There are many counts of this clonotype. The rearrangement joins TRBV2 to TRBJ1-4, with D perhaps TRBD1 (6 bases). CDR1 and CDR2 from the germline V gene are SNHLY and FYNNEI. The germline V and J ends were trimmed by 6 bases and 13 bases, with 21 bases remaining between them. This CDR3 spans 14 amino acids. For the CDR3, the DNA is TGTGCCAGCAGGGTTTCGTTGGACAGCGATAGACTGTTTTTT. Translating gives CASRVSLDSDRLFF. The variable domain in full, with the rest retrieved from reference TRBV2 and TRBJ1-4, is EPEVTQTPSHQVTQMGQEVILRCVPISNHLYFYWYRQILGQKVEFLVSFYNNEISEKSEIFDDQFSVERPDGSNFTLKIRSTKLEDSAMYFCASRVSLDSDRLFFGSGTQLSVL.

This clonotype was recorded at least ten times. This chain uses TRBV9 with TRBJ1-1; D is undetermined. There are 13 residues in the CDR3. Germline CDR1 and CDR2: SGDLS and YYNGEE. Between the trimmed V and J ends, which lost 2 bases and 6 bases, there was a span of 11 bases. CDR3 in amino acids: CASSVITSAEAFF. The CDR3 nucleotides are TGTGCCAGCAGCGTTATCACGTCCGCTGAAGCTTTCTTT.

This clonotype was detected many times. The chain is built from TRBV5-1 and TRBJ2-7; 9 bases are a match to TRBD1. V gave up 0 bases and J gave up 4 bases; unmatched junction bases: 5. This CDR3 has 15 residues. Germline V gives CDR1 SGHRS, CDR2 YFSETQ. CDR3 sequence: CASSLDNRGQYEQYF. The CDR3, as DNA: TGCGCCAGCAGCTTGGATAACAGGGGGCAATACGAGCAGTACTTC. Full variable domain (rest looked up from reference TRBV5-1 and TRBJ2-7): KAGVTQTPRYLIKTRGQQVTLSCSPISGHRSVSWYQQTPGQGLQFLFEYFSETQRNKGNFPGRFSGRQFSNSRSEMNVSTLELGDSALYLCASSLDNRGQYEQYFGPGTRLTVT.